The entry below describes one TCR beta chain. What it recognizes is unknown. Assay used: immunoSEQ multiplex PCR; TCRdb lists only in-frame clones, some missing. The sample includes around 770 clones, 65% to 80% of them seen just once. Germline V CDR1 and CDR2: SGHDT, YYEEEE. CDR3 length: 15 residues. V was cut by 1 base and J by 4 bases, with 14 bases left in between. A marrow graft followed busulfan-fludarabine conditioning, with cyclophosphamide on days +3 and +4. This sample is part of a study of T cells after posttransplantation cyclophosphamide. Study-wide findings and caveats: TRB overlap between skin or GI tissue T cells and blood was limited. Later blood repertoires were often dominated by clones from the donor CD8+ memory compartment. Recipient CMV seropositivity and CMV reactivation strongly tracked TRB clonality.

This TCR came from a female patient between 30 and 40 years old who received an allogeneic stem cell transplant from a related donor, was CMV-positive, and had no GVHD. Some T cells may trace back to the graft donor. The source was CD4+ T cells sorted from blood, collected after an allogeneic stem cell transplant with post-transplant cyclophosphamide. V gene TRBV5-6 combines with J gene TRBJ2-5; D may be TRBD1 (6 bases). The CDR3 sequence: CASSLRRLGGETQYF. The CDR3 DNA follows: TGTGCCAGCAGCTTGCGCCGGCTAGGGGGAGAGACCCAGTACTTC. Full variable domain (remainder filled in from reference TRBV5-6 and TRBJ2-5): DAGVTQSPTHLIKTRGQQVTLRCSPKSGHDTVSWYQQALGQGPQFIFQYYEEEERQRGNFPDRFSGHQFPNYSSELNVNALLLGDSALYLCASSLRRLGGETQYFGPGTRLLVL.